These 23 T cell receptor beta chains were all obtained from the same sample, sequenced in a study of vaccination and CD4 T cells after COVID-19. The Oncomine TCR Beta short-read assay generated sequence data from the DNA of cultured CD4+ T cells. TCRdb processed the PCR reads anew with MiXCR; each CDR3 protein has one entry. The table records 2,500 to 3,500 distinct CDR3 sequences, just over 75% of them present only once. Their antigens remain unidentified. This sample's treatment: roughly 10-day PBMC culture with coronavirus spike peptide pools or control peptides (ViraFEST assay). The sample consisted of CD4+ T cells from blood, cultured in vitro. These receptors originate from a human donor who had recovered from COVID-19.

The CDR3 DNA reads as TGCGCCAGCAGCCAAGGACTACTTACCCGGGGAGGGAACACTGAAGCTTTCTTT. Its protein is CASSQGLLTRGGNTEAFF. V usage is TRBV4-1 and J usage is TRBJ1-1; D call uncertain. Germline CDR1 is MGHRA and CDR2 is YSYEKL. The length of the CDR3 is 18 residues. V lost 1 base and J lost 1, with 19 bases in between.

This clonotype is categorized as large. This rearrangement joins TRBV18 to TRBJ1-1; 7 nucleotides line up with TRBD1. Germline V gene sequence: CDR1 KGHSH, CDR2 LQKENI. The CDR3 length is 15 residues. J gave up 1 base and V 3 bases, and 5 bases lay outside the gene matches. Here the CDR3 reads CASSPQTGKNTEAFF. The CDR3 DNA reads TGTGCCAGCTCACCCCAGACAGGGAAGAACACTGAAGCTTTCTTT.

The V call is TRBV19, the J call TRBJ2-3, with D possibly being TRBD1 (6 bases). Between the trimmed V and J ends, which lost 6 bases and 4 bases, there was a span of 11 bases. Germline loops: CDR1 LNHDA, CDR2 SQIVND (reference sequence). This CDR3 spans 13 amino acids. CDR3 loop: CASSMGAADTQYF. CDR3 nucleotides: TGTGCCAGTAGCATGGGGGCTGCAGATACGCAGTATTTT.

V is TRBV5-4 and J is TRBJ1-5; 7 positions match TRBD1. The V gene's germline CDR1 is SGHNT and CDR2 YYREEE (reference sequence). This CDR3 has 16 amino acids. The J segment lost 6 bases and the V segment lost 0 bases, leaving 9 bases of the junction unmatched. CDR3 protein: CASSLGGGGLTQPQHF. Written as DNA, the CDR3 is TGTGCCAGCAGCTTGGGTGGAGGGGGCTTAACTCAGCCCCAGCATTTT.

The CDR3 protein is CASSEVSQGTGYGYTF. CDR3 coding DNA: TGTGCCAGCAGCGAAGTTTCCCAAGGGACGGGTTATGGCTACACCTTC. This rearrangement joins TRBV7-9 to TRBJ1-2, with a tentative D call TRBD1 (5 bases). The V gene lost 5 bases and the J gene lost 5 bases, with 21 bases spanning the gap. Looked up from germline, CDR1 is SEHNR and CDR2 is FQNEAQ (reference sequence). The CDR3 is made up of 16 amino acids.

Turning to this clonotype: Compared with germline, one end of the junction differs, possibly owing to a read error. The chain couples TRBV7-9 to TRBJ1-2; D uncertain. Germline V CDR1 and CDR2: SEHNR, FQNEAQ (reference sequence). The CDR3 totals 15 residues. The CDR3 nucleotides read TGTGCCAGCGGGAACCACCAGCCCAACATCTATGGCTGCACCTTC. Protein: CASGNHQPNIYGCTF.

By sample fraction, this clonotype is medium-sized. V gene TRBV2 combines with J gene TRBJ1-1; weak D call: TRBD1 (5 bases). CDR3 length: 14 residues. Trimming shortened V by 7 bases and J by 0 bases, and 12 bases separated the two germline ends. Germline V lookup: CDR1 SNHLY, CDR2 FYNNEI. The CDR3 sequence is CASTMRGMNTEAFF. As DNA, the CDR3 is TGTGCCAGCACCATGAGGGGAATGAACACTGAAGCTTTCTTT.

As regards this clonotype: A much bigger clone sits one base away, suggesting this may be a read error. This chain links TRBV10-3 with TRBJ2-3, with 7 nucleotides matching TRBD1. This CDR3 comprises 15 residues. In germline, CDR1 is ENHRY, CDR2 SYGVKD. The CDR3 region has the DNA TGTACCATCGGGTCCACAGGGGTAAGCACAGATACGCAGTATTTT. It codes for CTIGSTGVSTDTQYF.

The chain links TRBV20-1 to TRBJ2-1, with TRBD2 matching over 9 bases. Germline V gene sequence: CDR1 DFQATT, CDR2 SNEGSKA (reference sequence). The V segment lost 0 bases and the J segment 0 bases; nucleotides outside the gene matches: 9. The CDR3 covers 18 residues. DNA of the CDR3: TGCAGTGCTAGAGATCGAAGCGGGGGGTCTAGCTCCTACAATGAGCAGTTCTTC. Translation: CSARDRSGGSSSYNEQFF.

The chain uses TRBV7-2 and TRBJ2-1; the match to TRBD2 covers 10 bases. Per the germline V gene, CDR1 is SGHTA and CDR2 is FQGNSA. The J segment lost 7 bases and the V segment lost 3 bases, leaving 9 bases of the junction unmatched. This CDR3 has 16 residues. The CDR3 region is CASSLAGTSAYNEQFF. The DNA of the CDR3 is TGTGCCAGCAGCTTGGCCGGGACTAGCGCGTATAATGAGCAGTTCTTC.

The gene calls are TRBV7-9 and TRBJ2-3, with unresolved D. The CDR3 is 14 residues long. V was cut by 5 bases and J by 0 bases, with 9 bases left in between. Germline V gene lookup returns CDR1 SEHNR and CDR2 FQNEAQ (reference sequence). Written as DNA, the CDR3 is TGTGCCAGCAGCCAAGACATTAGCACAGATACGCAGTATTTT. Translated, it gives CASSQDISTDTQYF.

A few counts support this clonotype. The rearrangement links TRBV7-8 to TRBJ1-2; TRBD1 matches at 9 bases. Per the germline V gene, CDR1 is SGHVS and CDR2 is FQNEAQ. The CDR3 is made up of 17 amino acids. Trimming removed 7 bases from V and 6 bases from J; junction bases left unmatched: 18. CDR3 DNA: TGTGCCAGCAACCCTCCCCGGCCGGGACAGGGACAGGATGGCTACACCTTC. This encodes CASNPPRPGQGQDGYTF.

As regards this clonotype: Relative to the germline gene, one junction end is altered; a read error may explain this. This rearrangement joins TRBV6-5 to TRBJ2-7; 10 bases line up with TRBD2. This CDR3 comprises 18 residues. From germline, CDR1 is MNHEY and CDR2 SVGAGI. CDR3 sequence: CASSYSPPSGGASHEQYF. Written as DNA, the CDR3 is TGTGCCAGCAGTTACTCTCCCCCCAGCGGGGGGGCCTCCCACGAGCAGTACTTC.

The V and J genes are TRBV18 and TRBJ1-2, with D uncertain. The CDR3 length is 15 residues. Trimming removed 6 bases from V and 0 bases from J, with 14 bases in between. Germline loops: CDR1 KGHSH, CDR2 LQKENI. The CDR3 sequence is CASSLSSFSNYGYTF. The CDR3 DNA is TGTGCCAGCTCCCTCAGTAGCTTCTCTAACTATGGCTACACCTTC.

CDR3 sequence reads: CSARLVRGDTEAFF. The CDR3 DNA reads TGCAGTGCTAGACTGGTCAGGGGGGACACTGAAGCTTTCTTT. The chain joins TRBV20-1 to TRBJ1-1, with 7 bases that match TRBD1. Trimming at V came to 2 bases and at J to 3 bases, leaving 6 bases not matched to a gene. The CDR3 runs 14 residues. The germline V gene has CDR1 DFQATT and CDR2 SNEGSKA (reference sequence).

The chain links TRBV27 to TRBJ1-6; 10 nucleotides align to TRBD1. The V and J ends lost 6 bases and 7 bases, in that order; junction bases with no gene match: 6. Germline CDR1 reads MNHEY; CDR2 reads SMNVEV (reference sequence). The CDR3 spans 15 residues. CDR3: CASSPRQGANSPLHF. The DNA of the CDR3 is TGTGCCAGCAGCCCTCGACAGGGGGCGAATTCACCCCTCCACTTT.

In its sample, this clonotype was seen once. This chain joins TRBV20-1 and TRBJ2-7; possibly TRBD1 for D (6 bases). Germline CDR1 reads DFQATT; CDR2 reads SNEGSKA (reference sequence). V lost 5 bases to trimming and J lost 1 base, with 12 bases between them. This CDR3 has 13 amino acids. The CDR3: CSAGGGGSYEQYF. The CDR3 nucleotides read TGCAGTGCTGGTGGGGGCGGGTCCTACGAGCAGTACTTC.

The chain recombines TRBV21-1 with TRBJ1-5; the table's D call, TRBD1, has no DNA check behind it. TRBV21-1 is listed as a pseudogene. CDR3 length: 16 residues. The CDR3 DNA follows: TGTGCCAGCAGCGCTCGGGACAGGGGGATTGATCAGCCCCAGCATTTT. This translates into CASSARDRGIDQPQHF.

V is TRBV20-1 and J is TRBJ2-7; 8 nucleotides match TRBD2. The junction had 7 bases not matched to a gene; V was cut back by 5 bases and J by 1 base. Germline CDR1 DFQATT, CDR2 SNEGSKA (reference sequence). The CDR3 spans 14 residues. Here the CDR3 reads CSAVAAGGSYEQYF. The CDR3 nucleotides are TGCAGTGCTGTTGCGGCGGGAGGTTCCTACGAGCAGTACTTC.

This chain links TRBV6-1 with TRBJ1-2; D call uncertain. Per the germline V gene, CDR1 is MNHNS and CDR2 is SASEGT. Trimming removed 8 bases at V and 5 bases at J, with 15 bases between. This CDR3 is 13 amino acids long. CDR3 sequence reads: CASSEPGPYGYTF. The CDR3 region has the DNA TGTGCCAGCTCAGAACCCGGACCGTATGGCTACACCTTC.

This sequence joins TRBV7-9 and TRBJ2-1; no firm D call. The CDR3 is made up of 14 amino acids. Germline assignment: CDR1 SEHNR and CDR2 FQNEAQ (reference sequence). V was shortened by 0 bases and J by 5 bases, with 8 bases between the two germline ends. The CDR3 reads CASSLAVIHNEQFF. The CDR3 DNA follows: TGTGCCAGCAGCTTAGCGGTGATCCACAATGAGCAGTTCTTC.

DNA for the CDR3: TGTGCCAGCTTCGAGGACGGGATCGACGAAAACAATGAGCAGTTCTTC. Translation gives CASFEDGIDENNEQFF. The V and J genes are TRBV27 and TRBJ2-1, with D possibly matching TRBD2 (5 bases). V was cut by 8 bases and J by 5 bases, with 22 bases left in between. CDR3 length: 16 amino acids. CDR1 is MNHEY, CDR2 SMNVEV, per germline (reference sequence).

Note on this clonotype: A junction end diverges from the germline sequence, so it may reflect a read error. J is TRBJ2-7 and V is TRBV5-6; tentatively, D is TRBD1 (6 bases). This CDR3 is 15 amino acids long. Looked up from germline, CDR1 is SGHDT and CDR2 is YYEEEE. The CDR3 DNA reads TGCGCCAGCAGCTTCTCCGGGACACGGACCTACGAGCAGTACTTC. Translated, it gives CASSFSGTRTYEQYF.